The 13 T cell receptor beta chains listed next were all sequenced from one sample in a study of neurological immune-mediated disorders. The time point here: longitudinal time-point 2. TCRdb reanalysed the 5' RACE reads using MiXCR and keeps one entry per CDR3 protein. The data show about 60,000 distinct CDR3 sequences, more than 9.5% seen once. Sequenced sample: PBMCs. The receptors stem from a man aged 30 to 45 in good health.

This clonotype has a count of ten or more. The chain joins TRBV7-2 to TRBJ1-5; D gene unclear. Germline loops: CDR1 SGHTA, CDR2 FQGNSA. V was trimmed by 3 bases and J by 3 bases, leaving 9 bases between them. The CDR3 totals 14 residues. In DNA form, the CDR3 reads TGTGCCAGCAGCTTTATCAAGGACAATCAGCCCCAGCATTTT. It specifies CASSFIKDNQPQHF.

This clonotype was counted at least ten times. The rearrangement links TRBV5-1 to TRBJ2-1, with 13 nucleotides matching TRBD2. This CDR3 has 15 amino acids. V lost 1 base, J lost 7 bases, and 2 bases stayed unmatched. Germline CDR1 and CDR2: SGHRS and YFSETQ. CDR3 sequence (DNA): TGCGCCAGCAGCTTGTGGACTAGCGGGAGTAATGAGCAGTTCTTC. Its protein is CASSLWTSGSNEQFF.

The sample holds many counts of this clonotype. V is TRBV6-1 and J is TRBJ2-1; D call uncertain. The germline V and J ends were trimmed by 7 bases and 8 bases, with 12 bases remaining between them. Germline V gene data show CDR1 as MNHNS and CDR2 as SASEGT. The CDR3 contains 12 residues. CDR3 residues: CASTIHWDEQFF. The CDR3 nucleotides are TGTGCCAGCACCATCCATTGGGATGAGCAGTTCTTC.

This clonotype showed up many times. The CDR3 DNA reads as TGTGCCAGCAGCGGGACTAGTCCGCCCTTCACAGAGACCCAGTACTTC. Protein sequence: CASSGTSPPFTETQYF. V gene TRBV3-1 combines with J gene TRBJ2-5, with TRBD2 matching 8 bases. The germline V gene has CDR1 LGHDT and CDR2 YNNKEL (reference sequence). The CDR3 contains 16 residues. Trimming cost V 5 bases and J 4 bases; bases outside gene matches: 12.

This clonotype was recorded many times. The rearrangement uses TRBV5-5 and TRBJ1-5, with D maybe TRBD1 (5 bases). This CDR3 region has 14 residues. V was clipped by 3 bases and J by 6 bases, with 13 bases between them. In germline, CDR1 is SGHKS, CDR2 YYEKEE (reference sequence). In nucleotides, the CDR3 is TGTGCCAGCAGCTCGGACTTCGGGGGTCAGCCCCAGCATTTT. Translating it yields CASSSDFGGQPQHF.

This clonotype was observed at least ten times. The chain recombines TRBV5-8 with TRBJ2-1, with 9 bases matching TRBD1. Germline V gene sequence: CDR1 SGHTS, CDR2 YDEGEE. The CDR3 is made up of 13 amino acids. The V and J ends lost 4 bases and 8 bases, in that order; junction bases with no gene match: 4. The DNA for the CDR3 is TGTGCCAGCAGCCTCCGGGACAGGGATGAGCAGTTCTTC. It codes for CASSLRDRDEQFF.

This clonotype was picked up many times. This rearrangement joins TRBV25-1 to TRBJ2-7; D is unresolved. Per germline, CDR1 MGHDK and CDR2 SYGVNS. V shed 4 bases and J shed 2 bases, with 12 bases lying between them. This CDR3 has 14 amino acids. CDR3 nucleotide sequence: TGTGCCAGCAGTGTGGCTCAGTCTACCTACGAGCAGTACTTC. It translates to CASSVAQSTYEQYF.

In this sample, this clonotype turned up many times. The chain links TRBV20-1 to TRBJ1-6; TRBD1 is a possible D gene (5 bases). The germline gives CDR1 DFQATT, CDR2 SNEGSKA (reference sequence). The germline V and J ends were trimmed by 3 bases and 6 bases, with 12 bases remaining between them. The CDR3 has 14 residues. In DNA, the CDR3 is TGCAGTGCTAGTACCGGGGGGGGTAATTCACCCCTCCACTTT. This sequence encodes CSASTGGGNSPLHF.

This clonotype was seen only a few times. This rearrangement joins TRBV3-1 to TRBJ2-1, with 8 bases aligning to TRBD2. CDR3 length: 16 residues. Germline CDR1 and CDR2: LGHDT and YNNKEL (reference sequence). The ends lost 1 base at V and 1 base at J; junction bases unmatched: 3. The CDR3 reads CASSQGSGSSYNEQFF. DNA of the CDR3: TGTGCCAGCAGCCAAGGGAGCGGGAGTTCCTACAATGAGCAGTTCTTC.

The rearrangement links TRBV11-3 to TRBJ2-1; maybe TRBD2 (6 bases). The V gene's germline CDR1 is SGHNT and CDR2 YENEEA. Trimming removed 5 bases at V and 9 bases at J, with 11 bases between. The CDR3 has 12 amino acids. As DNA, the CDR3 is TGTGCCAGCAGCCCCCGGGGAGGTGAGCAGTTCTTC. It is translated as CASSPRGGEQFF.

The rearrangement uses TRBV20-1 and TRBJ2-7; 7 bases are a match to TRBD2. The CDR3 runs to 12 residues. Per the germline V gene, CDR1 is DFQATT and CDR2 is SNEGSKA (reference sequence). The ends lost 6 bases at V and 4 bases at J; junction bases unmatched: 6. The CDR3 loop is CSAPLRGYEQYF. The CDR3 bases are TGCAGTGCCCCTTTGCGGGGGTACGAGCAGTACTTC.

There are many counts of this clonotype. The chain couples TRBV5-1 to TRBJ1-2; no reliable D call. The germline V gene has CDR1 SGHRS and CDR2 YFSETQ. This CDR3 is built from 14 residues. V lost 4 bases and J lost 4, with 14 bases in between. The DNA of the CDR3 is TGCGCCAGCAGCGACACAGTGCGGGGCTATGGCTACACCTTC. It specifies CASSDTVRGYGYTF.

The sample holds many counts of this clonotype. The gene calls are TRBV28 and TRBJ1-1; 8 bases match TRBD1. This CDR3 spans 14 amino acids. Unmatched junction bases numbered 8, after V lost 6 bases and J lost 5 bases. Germline CDR1 MDHEN, CDR2 SYDVKM. CDR3 loop: CASRVTGGRTEAFF. The CDR3 DNA sequence: TGTGCCAGCAGGGTTACAGGGGGTCGGACTGAAGCTTTCTTT. Looking up the rest from reference TRBV28 and TRBJ1-1 gives the full variable domain: DVKVTQSSRYLVKRTGEKVFLECVQDMDHENMFWYRQDPGLGLRLIYFSYDVKMKEKGDIPEGYSVSREKKERFSLILESASTNQTSMYLCASRVTGGRTEAFFGQGTRLTVV.